A selection of T cell receptor beta chains follows, all from one sample in a study of T cell responses to AZD1222 COVID-19 vaccine. Profiled with immunoSEQ multiplex PCR; TCRdb holds only in-frame clones, not every one. The sample comprises approximately 140,000 clones, roughly 92% of which are singletons, and 4% rests with the top ten. Sequencing used peripheral blood, obtained 28 days after the second AZD1222 dose. Source of these receptors: an adult who received the AZD1222 COVID-19 vaccine. Both conserved end residues are part of each CDR3. A D gene is named only where the DNA matches it firmly. Only part of the rows carry a size: once, few, many, or a class if the clone is expanded.

abundance: .
v_gene: TRBV3-1/TRBV3-2
j_gene: TRBJ2-1
d_gene: TRBD2
CDR3nt: TGTGCCAGCAGCCTAAGGGGACTAGCGACCAGCTACAATGAGCAGTTCTTC
CDR3aa: CASSLRGLATSYNEQFF

abundance: .
v_gene: TRBV21-1
j_gene: TRBJ2-7
d_gene: .
CDR3nt: TGTGCCAGCACCGATCCATGTTCGGGACTAGCGCTATACGAGCAGTACTTC
CDR3aa: CASTDPCSGLALYEQYF

abundance: .
v_gene: TRBV28
j_gene: TRBJ1-2
d_gene: .
CDR3nt: TGTGCCAGCAGTTTAGGCCCCTTGAGGGGCAACTATGGCTACACCTTC
CDR3aa: CASSLGPLRGNYGYTF

abundance: .
v_gene: TRBV25-1
j_gene: TRBJ1-1
d_gene: TRBD1
CDR3nt: TGTGCCAGCAGTGGCCTGGACAGGGGGCAAGGTGAAGCTTTCTTT
CDR3aa: CASSGLDRGQGEAFF

abundance: .
v_gene: TRBV29-1
j_gene: TRBJ1-2
d_gene: .
CDR3nt: TGCAGCGTTGCTCGGGGAGTAGCTAACTATGGCTACACCTTC
CDR3aa: CSVARGVANYGYTF

abundance: .
v_gene: TRBV11-2
j_gene: TRBJ1-1
d_gene: .
CDR3nt: TGTGCCAGCAGTTCATCCCGCACGACAGGCCGCGCCACTGAAGCTTTCTTT
CDR3aa: CASSSSRTTGRATEAFF

abundance: .
v_gene: TRBV20-1
j_gene: TRBJ2-3
d_gene: .
CDR3nt: TGCAGTGCTACGGCAGATACGCAGTATTTT
CDR3aa: CSATADTQYF

abundance: .
v_gene: TRBV4-1
j_gene: TRBJ1-5
d_gene: .
CDR3nt: TGCGCCCGCAGCCACCCGGGGGGAGGGCCGGGCAATCAGCCCCAGCATTTT
CDR3aa: CARSHPGGGPGNQPQHF

abundance: .
v_gene: TRBV28
j_gene: TRBJ2-7
d_gene: TRBD1
CDR3nt: TGTGCCAGCATCCTTAGACAGGGCGTGATCTACGAGCAGTACTTC
CDR3aa: CASILRQGVIYEQYF

abundance: once
v_gene: TRBV5-1
j_gene: TRBJ2-3
d_gene: .
CDR3nt: TGCGCCAGCAGCTCCTTCCCGGGCCTCGGCACAGATACGCAGTATTTT
CDR3aa: CASSSFPGLGTDTQYF

abundance: .
v_gene: TRBV19
j_gene: TRBJ2-3
d_gene: TRBD2
CDR3nt: TGTGCCAGTAGTATAACTAGCGGGAGGGTTGATACGCAGTATTTT
CDR3aa: CASSITSGRVDTQYF

abundance: .
v_gene: TRBV7-9
j_gene: TRBJ1-5
d_gene: .
CDR3nt: TGTGCCAGCAGCCCGAGTAGCAATCAGCCCCAGCATTTT
CDR3aa: CASSPSSNQPQHF

abundance: .
v_gene: TRBV3-1/TRBV3-2
j_gene: TRBJ1-2
d_gene: .
CDR3nt: TGTGCCAGCAGCTACAGGAGCGACCAGGGAGGCTACACCTTC
CDR3aa: CASSYRSDQGGYTF

abundance: few
v_gene: TRBV6-5
j_gene: TRBJ1-1
d_gene: .
CDR3nt: TGTGCCAGCAGTCCAAGGGTGGGGGGGAACACTGAAGCTTTCTTT
CDR3aa: CASSPRVGGNTEAFF

abundance: .
v_gene: TRBV18
j_gene: TRBJ1-1
d_gene: TRBD1
CDR3nt: TGTGCCAGCTCACCCGGACAGGGGATCGGTACTGAAGCTTTCTTT
CDR3aa: CASSPGQGIGTEAFF

abundance: .
v_gene: TRBV10-2
j_gene: TRBJ2-3
d_gene: TRBD1
CDR3nt: TGCGCCACCCTCTCTCCGGACAGGAATAAGGATACGCAGTATTTT
CDR3aa: CATLSPDRNKDTQYF

abundance: .
v_gene: TRBV9
j_gene: TRBJ1-2
d_gene: .
CDR3nt: TGTGCCAGCAGCGTAGGACCTAACAGCGACGGCTACACCTTC
CDR3aa: CASSVGPNSDGYTF

abundance: .
v_gene: TRBV25-1
j_gene: TRBJ2-1
d_gene: TRBD1
CDR3nt: TGTGCCAGCAGTGAGACTAGGACAGGGGTTACGGATGAGCAGTTCTTC
CDR3aa: CASSETRTGVTDEQFF

abundance: .
v_gene: TRBV15
j_gene: TRBJ1-6
d_gene: TRBD1
CDR3nt: TGTGCCACCAGCAGGTCCCCCCCCGGGACAGGGAAAGTCCACTTT
CDR3aa: CATSRSPPGTGKVHF

abundance: .
v_gene: TRBV7-9
j_gene: TRBJ2-7
d_gene: .
CDR3nt: TGTGCCAGCAGCGGGGCAGGGAACACCTACGAGCAGTACTTC
CDR3aa: CASSGAGNTYEQYF

abundance: once
v_gene: TRBV6-5
j_gene: TRBJ1-3
d_gene: .
CDR3nt: TGTGCCAGCAGTTACCAACTGGCCTCTGGAAACACCATATATTTT
CDR3aa: CASSYQLASGNTIYF

abundance: .
v_gene: TRBV12-5
j_gene: TRBJ2-5
d_gene: .
CDR3nt: TGTGCTAGTGGTTTATCGCGCGGGTACCAAGAGACCCAGTACTTC
CDR3aa: CASGLSRGYQETQYF

abundance: once
v_gene: TRBV4-3
j_gene: TRBJ2-2
d_gene: .
CDR3nt: TGCGCCAGCAGCCTAAATCCGGGACTCGGCGGGGAGCTGTTTTTT
CDR3aa: CASSLNPGLGGELFF

abundance: .
v_gene: TRBV6-2/TRBV6-3
j_gene: TRBJ1-1
d_gene: TRBD1
CDR3nt: TGTGCCAGCAGTTATGAGACAGGGTCGAACACTGAAGCTTTCTTT
CDR3aa: CASSYETGSNTEAFF

abundance: .
v_gene: TRBV6-4
j_gene: TRBJ2-2
d_gene: TRBD1
CDR3nt: TGTGCCAGCAGTACGGACAGGGGGGGCACCGGGGAGCTGTTTTTT
CDR3aa: CASSTDRGGTGELFF

abundance: .
v_gene: TRBV7-2
j_gene: TRBJ2-5
d_gene: .
CDR3nt: TGTGCCAGCAGCTTAACCCCCCAAGAGACCCAGTACTTC
CDR3aa: CASSLTPQETQYF

abundance: .
v_gene: TRBV9
j_gene: TRBJ1-4
d_gene: TRBD1
CDR3nt: TGTGCCAGCAGCGAGCGACAGGGTGATGAAAAACTGTTTTTT
CDR3aa: CASSERQGDEKLFF

abundance: .
v_gene: TRBV28
j_gene: TRBJ1-1
d_gene: .
CDR3nt: TGTGCCAGCAGGAACCCCGGGAGTACTGAAGCTTTCTTT
CDR3aa: CASRNPGSTEAFF

abundance: .
v_gene: TRBV2
j_gene: TRBJ1-2
d_gene: .
CDR3nt: TGTGCCAGCAGTCAACAGGTCAGCTACACCTTC
CDR3aa: CASSQQVSYTF